The 16 T cell receptor beta chains given below trace back to one sample, sequenced in a study of control samples from healthy donors and cancer patients. The repertoire was sequenced with immunoSEQ multiplex PCR; TCRdb's copy has only in-frame clones and lacks some. Altogether about 130,000 clones are present, roughly 89% being singletons, with the ten largest covering roughly 8%. The sequenced material came from PBMCs. The receptors were sampled from a man in his forties or fifties with head and neck cancer.

V usage is TRBV5-1 and J usage is TRBJ1-5; 7 nucleotides line up with TRBD1. V shed 4 bases and J 4 bases; nucleotides not matched to a gene: 5. The CDR3 totals 14 residues. From germline, CDR1 is SGHRS and CDR2 YFSETQ. The CDR3 DNA sequence: TGCGCCAGCAGCGCCGGGACAGAGAATCAGCCCCAGCATTTT. It yields the protein CASSAGTENQPQHF.

V is TRBV3-1 (or the pseudogene TRBV3-2) and J is TRBJ2-7; TRBD1 matches 7 bases. With 1 base clipped from V and 3 bases from J, the junction kept 9 bases outside the gene matches. Germline V lookup: CDR1 LGHDT, CDR2 YNNKEL (reference sequence). This CDR3 comprises 16 residues. The CDR3 region has the DNA TGTGCCAGCAGCCAAGGACCGGGACAGTTAAGCTACGAGCAGTACTTC. Translated, it gives CASSQGPGQLSYEQYF.

This rearrangement joins TRBV29-1 to TRBJ2-7, with D unresolved. The V end was cut by 6 bases, the J end by 3 bases, with 9 bases between. The germline gives CDR1 SQVTM, CDR2 ANQGSEA. The CDR3 spans 11 residues. DNA for the CDR3: TGCAGCGTCCGTTCAGACTACGAGCAGTACTTC. Translation: CSVRSDYEQYF.

This clone has a single count. This chain links TRBV6-5 with TRBJ1-1; a weak D match, TRBD1 (5 bases). CDR1 MNHEY and CDR2 SVGAGI come from the germline V gene. CDR3 length: 15 amino acids. V was trimmed by 1 base and J by 0 bases, leaving 9 bases between them. The CDR3 DNA follows: TGTGCCAGCAGTTACTGGGGGGGATTGAACACTGAAGCTTTCTTT. Translating gives CASSYWGGLNTEAFF.

This chain links TRBV18 with TRBJ2-1; TRBD2 might be the D (5 bases). Germline V gene lookup returns CDR1 KGHSH and CDR2 LQKENI. The CDR3 sequence is 13 residues long. V lost 6 bases to trimming and J lost 9 bases, with 15 bases between them. Here the CDR3 reads CASSPGSGGEQFF. The CDR3 nucleotides are TGTGCCAGCTCCCCCGGATCAGGAGGTGAGCAGTTCTTC.

The chain couples TRBV3-1 (or the pseudogene TRBV3-2) to TRBJ2-1, with no clear D. CDR1 LGHDT and CDR2 YNNKEL come from the germline V gene (reference sequence). This CDR3 region has 12 residues. Trimming left V 4 bases short and J 8 bases short, with 9 bases between. CDR3 loop: CASSPFGYEQFF. In DNA, the CDR3 is TGTGCCAGCAGCCCCTTTGGGTATGAGCAGTTCTTC.

The chain carries TRBV7-6 and TRBJ2-1; tentatively, D is TRBD2 (5 bases). CDR3 length: 15 residues. The germline gives CDR1 SGHVS, CDR2 FNYEAQ. Trimming removed 1 base at V and 1 base at J, with 8 bases between. The CDR3 region is CASSLDTGSYNEQFF. CDR3 nucleotides: TGTGCCAGCAGCTTAGATACGGGATCCTACAATGAGCAGTTCTTC.

V and J are TRBV5-1 and TRBJ2-1, with 11 bases aligning to TRBD2. Looked up from germline, CDR1 is SGHRS and CDR2 is YFSETQ. The CDR3 consists of 15 residues. Losses at the gene ends were 7 bases for V and 6 bases for J; bases not matched to a gene: 9. In DNA, the CDR3 is TGCGCCAGCTGCGATGGGACTAGCGGATTCAATGAGCAGTTCTTC. This encodes CASCDGTSGFNEQFF.

The rearrangement uses TRBV9 and TRBJ1-3; D not certain. Trimming removed 3 bases at V and 7 bases at J, with 11 bases between. The CDR3 runs 13 residues. CDR1 is SGDLS and CDR2 is YYNGEE in the germline V gene. The CDR3 coding sequence is TGTGCCAGCAGCGAAAGACTAACTAACACCATATATTTT. The encoded protein is CASSERLTNTIYF.

This sequence joins TRBV3-1 (or the pseudogene TRBV3-2) and TRBJ2-3; a possible D gene is TRBD2 (6 bases). Germline V gives CDR1 LGHDT, CDR2 YNNKEL (reference sequence). Trimming removed 4 bases from V and 5 bases from J, with 10 bases in between. The length of the CDR3 is 13 residues. In nucleotides, the CDR3 is TGTGCCAGCAGCCCAATGGGGGGAGATACGCAGTATTTT. Translated: CASSPMGGDTQYF.

The chain couples TRBV28 to TRBJ2-7; D ambiguous. CDR1 is MDHEN, CDR2 SYDVKM, per germline. Trimming cost V 6 bases and J 0 bases, with 12 bases left between them. This CDR3 region has 14 residues. CDR3 DNA: TGTGCCAGCAGCCCCGCACCGAGCTCCTACGAGCAGTACTTC. This encodes CASSPAPSSYEQYF.

The chain combines TRBV27 with TRBJ2-5; perhaps TRBD1 as D (5 bases). The CDR3 sequence is 15 residues long. The germline CDR1 and CDR2 sequences are MNHEY and SMNVEV (reference sequence). Trimming removed 6 bases at V and 4 bases at J, with 18 bases between. CDR3 sequence: CASRITPGIRETQYF. DNA of the CDR3: TGTGCCAGCAGGATTACCCCAGGGATTCGAGAGACCCAGTACTTC.

CDR3 protein: CASSQWSSGNTIYF. For the CDR3, the DNA is TGCGCCAGCAGCCAATGGAGCAGTGGAAACACCATATATTTT. The gene calls are TRBV4-1 and TRBJ1-3; D is uncertain. Germline V gives CDR1 MGHRA, CDR2 YSYEKL. The CDR3 runs 14 residues. V shed 2 bases and J shed 3 bases, with 8 bases lying between them.

The rearrangement joins TRBV20-1 to TRBJ2-1; the D is unclear. The CDR3 length is 10 residues. Germline CDR1 and CDR2: DFQATT and SNEGSKA (reference sequence). Trimming took off 6 bases at V and 10 bases at J, with 10 bases between the two ends. As DNA, the CDR3 is TGCAGTGCCGATGTTAAAGAGCAGTTCTTC. Protein: CSADVKEQFF.

The rearrangement uses TRBV6-5 and TRBJ2-2; D may be TRBD2 (6 bases). The CDR3 covers 15 residues. V was clipped by 4 bases and J by 0 bases, with 9 bases between them. CDR1 and CDR2 (germline): MNHEY, SVGAGI. The CDR3 nucleotides read TGTGCCAGCAGTTGGCGGGGAACGAACACCGGGGAGCTGTTTTTT. This encodes CASSWRGTNTGELFF.

The genes are TRBV30 and TRBJ1-2; a possible D gene is TRBD1 (5 bases). Trimming shortened V by 6 bases and J by 9 bases, and 20 bases separated the two germline ends. The CDR3 sequence is 13 residues long. Germline CDR1 reads GTSNPN; CDR2 reads SVGIG (reference sequence). This CDR3 is CACPGGAARSYTF. CDR3 sequence (DNA): TGTGCCTGCCCCGGGGGAGCGGCGAGAAGCTACACCTTC.